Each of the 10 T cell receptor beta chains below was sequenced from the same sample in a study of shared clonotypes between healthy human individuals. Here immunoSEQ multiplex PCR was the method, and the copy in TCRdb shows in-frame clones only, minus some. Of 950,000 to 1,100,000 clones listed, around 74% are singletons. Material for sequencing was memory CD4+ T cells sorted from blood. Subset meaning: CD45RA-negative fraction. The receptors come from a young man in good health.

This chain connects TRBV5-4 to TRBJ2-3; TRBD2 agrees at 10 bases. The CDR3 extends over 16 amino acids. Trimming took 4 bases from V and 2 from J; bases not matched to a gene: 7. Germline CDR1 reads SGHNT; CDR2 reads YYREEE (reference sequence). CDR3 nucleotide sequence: TGTGCCAGCAGCCTATTAGCGGGGGGACTCACAGATACGCAGTATTTT. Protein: CASSLLAGGLTDTQYF.

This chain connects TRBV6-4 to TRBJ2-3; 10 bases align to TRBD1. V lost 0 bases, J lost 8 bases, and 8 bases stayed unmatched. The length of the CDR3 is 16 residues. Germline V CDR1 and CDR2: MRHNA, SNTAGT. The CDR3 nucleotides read TGTGCCAGCAGTGACTCTGTGGGACAGGGGTTAAGTACGCAGTATTTT. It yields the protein CASSDSVGQGLSTQYF.

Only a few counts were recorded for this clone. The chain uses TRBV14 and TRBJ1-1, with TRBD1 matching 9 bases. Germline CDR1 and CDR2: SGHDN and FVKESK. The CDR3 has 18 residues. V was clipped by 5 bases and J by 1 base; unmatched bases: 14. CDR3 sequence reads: CASSVLTGGWLENTEAFF. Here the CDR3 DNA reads TGTGCCAGCAGCGTTTTGACAGGGGGATGGTTGGAGAACACTGAAGCTTTCTTT.

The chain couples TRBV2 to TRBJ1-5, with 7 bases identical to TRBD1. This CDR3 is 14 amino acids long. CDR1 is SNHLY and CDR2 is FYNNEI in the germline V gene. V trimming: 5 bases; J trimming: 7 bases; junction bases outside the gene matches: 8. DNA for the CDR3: TGTGCCAGCAGTTTTGACAGGGTTATCCAGCCCCAGCATTTT. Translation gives CASSFDRVIQPQHF.

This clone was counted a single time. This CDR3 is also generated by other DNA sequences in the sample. The CDR3 region has the DNA TGTGCCAGCAGCTTGGTAGGGGCAACCTACAATGAGCAGTTCTTC. Protein: CASSLVGATYNEQFF. The gene calls are TRBV5-6 and TRBJ2-1; the D gene is possibly TRBD1 (5 bases). This CDR3 contains 15 residues. CDR1 and CDR2 (germline): SGHDT, YYEEEE. Between the trimmed V and J ends, which lost 0 bases and 2 bases, there was a span of 9 bases.

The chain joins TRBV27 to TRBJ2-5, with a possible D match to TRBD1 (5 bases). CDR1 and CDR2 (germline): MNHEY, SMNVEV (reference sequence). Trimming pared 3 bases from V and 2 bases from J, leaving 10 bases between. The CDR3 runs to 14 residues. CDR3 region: CASSFWGSQETQYF. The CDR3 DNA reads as TGTGCCAGCAGTTTCTGGGGCAGTCAAGAGACCCAGTACTTC.

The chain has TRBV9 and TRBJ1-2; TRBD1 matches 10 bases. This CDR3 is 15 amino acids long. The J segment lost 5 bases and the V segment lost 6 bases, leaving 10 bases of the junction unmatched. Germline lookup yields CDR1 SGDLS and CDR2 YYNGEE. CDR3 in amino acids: CASTKGTGELYGYTF. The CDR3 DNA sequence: TGTGCCAGCACTAAGGGGACAGGGGAATTATATGGCTACACCTTC.

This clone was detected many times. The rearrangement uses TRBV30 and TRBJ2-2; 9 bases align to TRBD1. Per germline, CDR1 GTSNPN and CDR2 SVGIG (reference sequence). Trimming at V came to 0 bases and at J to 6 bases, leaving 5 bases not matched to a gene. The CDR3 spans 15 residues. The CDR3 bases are TGTGCCTGGAGTGTAACAGGGGGCGTTTCCGGGGAGCTGTTTTTT. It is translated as CAWSVTGGVSGELFF.

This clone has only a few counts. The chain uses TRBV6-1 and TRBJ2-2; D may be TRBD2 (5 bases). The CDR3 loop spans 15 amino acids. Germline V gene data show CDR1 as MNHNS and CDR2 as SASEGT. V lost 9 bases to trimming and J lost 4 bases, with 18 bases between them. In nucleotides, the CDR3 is TGTGCCAGTCATGCGATGTCAGCGGTCACCGGGGAGCTGTTTTTT. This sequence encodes CASHAMSAVTGELFF.

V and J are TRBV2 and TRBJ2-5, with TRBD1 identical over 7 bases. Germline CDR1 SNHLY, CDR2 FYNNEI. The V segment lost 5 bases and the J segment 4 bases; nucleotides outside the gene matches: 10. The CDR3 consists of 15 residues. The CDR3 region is CASSPWTGGGETQYF. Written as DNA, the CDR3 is TGTGCCAGCAGTCCCTGGACAGGCGGCGGAGAGACCCAGTACTTC.